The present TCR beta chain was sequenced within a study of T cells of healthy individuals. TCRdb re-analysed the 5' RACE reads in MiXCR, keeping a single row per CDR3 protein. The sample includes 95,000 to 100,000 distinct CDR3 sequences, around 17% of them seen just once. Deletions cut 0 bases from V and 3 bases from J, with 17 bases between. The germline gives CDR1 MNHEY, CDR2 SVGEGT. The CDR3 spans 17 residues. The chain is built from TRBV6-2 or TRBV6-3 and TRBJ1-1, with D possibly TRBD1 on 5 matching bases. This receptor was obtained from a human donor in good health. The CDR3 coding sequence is TGTGCCAGCAGTTACTCCATTCCCCGACAGTCTGACACTGAAGCTTTCTTT. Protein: CASSYSIPRQSDTEAFF.